This T cell receptor beta chain was profiled in a study of T cells in Graves' hyperthyroidism and ophthalmopathy. The CDR3 is 15 amino acids. The V gene end was trimmed by 5 bases and the J gene end by 6 bases; junction bases not matched to a gene: 8. Germline V gene data show CDR1 as MNHEY and CDR2 as SVGEGT. RNA transcripts served as the template for amplifying TCR beta CDR3 regions. HTBI primers were employed in a first-round RT-PCR of the TCR CDR3. One entry per CDR3 protein, called by TCRdb with MiXCR from the multiplex PCR reads. In the table there are 360,000 or so distinct CDR3 sequences, about 19% of which are singletons.

V gene TRBV6-2 or TRBV6-3 combines with J gene TRBJ1-5; 9 bases agree with TRBD1. The TCR originated in a young woman with Graves' hyperthyroidism. The specimen sequenced was blood. The DNA of the CDR3 is TGTGCCAGCAGTCAACCGGGACAGGGCCCTCAGCCCCAGCATTTT. It specifies CASSQPGQGPQPQHF.